These T cell receptor beta chains were read from a single sample in a study of regulatory T cells in long-lasting Graves disease. A single record per CDR3 protein comes from TCRdb applying MiXCR to the multiplex PCR reads. In the table there are roughly 260,000 distinct CDR3 sequences, about 17% of which are singletons. These data also formed part of another study, on T cells in Graves' hyperthyroidism and ophthalmopathy.

Here the sequenced sample was peripheral blood mononuclear cells (PBMCs), taken at new diagnosis, from a patient treated with antithyroid drugs. The origin of the receptors is a woman younger than 45 with Graves disease. Both conserved end residues are trimmed from each CDR3. Each record gives: J gene, V gene, CDR3 protein.

>TRBJ2-1|TRBV28
ASSSRLGTSGGEYNEQF
>TRBJ1-6|TRBV20-1
SAREGGALASSPLH
>TRBJ1-1|TRBV14
ASSQAPRQSPNTEAF
>TRBJ1-5|TRBV27
ASSLRRDLTYEQYFGPDNQPQH
>TRBJ1-5|TRBV5-1
ASSLGPGERQPQH
>TRBJ1-1|TRBV7-2
ASSPRMAVLNTEAF
>TRBJ1-4|TRBV6-1
ASSASRQYSNEKLF
>TRBJ1-2|TRBV20-1
SAPWDGAGYT
>TRBJ1-2|TRBV4-1
ASSQWAGGYT
>TRBJ2-7|TRBV27
ASSKTSGHPLGKNEQY
>TRBJ2-5|TRBV5-1
ASSLDRVQETQY
>TRBJ2-1|TRBV5-1
ASSATGAGEADEQF
>TRBJ2-2|TRBV24-1
ATSGRVGGELF
>TRBJ1-4|TRBV12-3/TRBV12-4
ASSPPPGQANEKLF
>TRBJ2-7|TRBV11-2
ASRMEGQLYEQY
>TRBJ2-4|TRBV5-5
ASSALPGQGRDIQY
>TRBJ2-5|TRBV6-1
ASRDFVLAGAKETQY
>TRBJ1-2|TRBV7-8
ASSLDPDGYT
>TRBJ2-1|TRBV20-1
SARAGEDSYNEQF
>TRBJ2-3|TRBV20-1
SGAQGAYTDTQY
>TRBJ2-7|TRBV6-5
ASSYSNGGRYEQY
>TRBJ2-2|TRBV5-1
ASSQVGAGELF
>TRBJ2-1|TRBV6-5
ASSYSLAGGREQF
>TRBJ2-2|TRBV5-1
ASSPRFNTGELF
>TRBJ2-1|TRBV5-1
ASSPAGGRFNNNEQF
>TRBJ2-3|TRBV20-1
SAPGTSGGVTDTQY